This TCR beta chain is from a study of T cell changes during pregnancy in multiple sclerosis. Trimming took 1 base from V and 4 from J, leaving 12 bases between them. The CDR3 is made up of 15 amino acids. Looked up from germline, CDR1 is SGHAT and CDR2 is FQNNGV. Assay: immunoSEQ multiplex PCR; the TCRdb copy retains only in-frame clones and omits some. The sample lists 25,000 to 35,000 clones, around 90% occurring once. This clone was seen only once. The TCR was taken from a female donor with multiple sclerosis, enrolled in a pregnancy study. The sequenced sample was CD8+ T cells from peripheral blood mononuclear cells, obtained in the first trimester of pregnancy. V gene TRBV11-2 combines with J gene TRBJ2-3; D gene ambiguous. In nucleotides, the CDR3 is TGTGCCAGCAGCTTAGTCCGTTATAGTTCAGATACGCAGTATTTT. Amino acid sequence: CASSLVRYSSDTQYF. Full variable domain (outside the CDR3, taken from reference TRBV11-2 and TRBJ2-3): EAGVAQSPRYKIIEKRQSVAFWCNPISGHATLYWYQQILGQGPKLLIQFQNNGVVDDSQLPKDRFSAERLKGVDSTLKIQPAKLEDSAVYLCASSLVRYSSDTQYFGPGTRLTVL.